The 21 T cell receptor beta chains presented below share a single source sample, sequenced in a study of blood T cell repertoires in COVID-19. Measured with immunoSEQ multiplex PCR; TCRdb has only the in-frame clones, and not every one. The table includes approximately 310,000 clones, around 85% detected once. Sequenced sample: PBMCs or T cells enriched from blood (not recorded which). The source is a woman aged 25-40 years who had been exposed to COVID-19.

J is TRBJ2-5 and V is TRBV15, with 9 nucleotides matching TRBD1. Germline-derived CDR1 and CDR2 are LNHNV and YYDKDF (reference sequence). The junction had 5 bases not matched to a gene; V was cut back by 3 bases and J by 0 bases. The CDR3 loop spans 16 amino acids. The CDR3 region is CATSRADRGNQETQYF. The CDR3 coding sequence is TGTGCCACCAGCAGGGCGGACAGGGGCAACCAAGAGACCCAGTACTTC.

The chain employs TRBV7-9 and TRBJ2-1; 8 bases are shared with TRBD2. CDR3 length: 17 amino acids. J was trimmed by 2 bases and V by 6 bases; bases with no gene match: 12. Germline CDR1 reads SEHNR; CDR2 reads FQNEAQ (reference sequence). This CDR3 is CASSFASAGVTYNEQFF. CDR3 sequence (DNA): TGTGCCAGCAGTTTTGCCTCAGCGGGGGTAACCTACAATGAGCAGTTCTTC. Full variable domain (missing parts from reference TRBV7-9 and TRBJ2-1): DTGVSQNPRHKITKRGQNVTFRCDPISEHNRLYWYRQTLGQGPEFLTYFQNEAQLEKSRLLSDRFSAERPKGSFSTLEIQRTEQGDSAMYLCASSFASAGVTYNEQFFGPGTRLTVL.

The chain couples TRBV9 to TRBJ2-1; D is possibly TRBD2 (5 bases). The V and J ends lost 3 bases and 8 bases respectively, with 9 bases between them. Per germline, CDR1 SGDLS and CDR2 YYNGEE. The CDR3 extends over 12 amino acids. CDR3: CASSEDGDEQFF. Written as DNA, the CDR3 is TGTGCCAGCAGCGAAGACGGGGATGAGCAGTTCTTC.

The CDR3 is CASSRDSPNEQFF. Here the CDR3 DNA reads TGTGCCAGCAGCCGAGACAGTCCCAATGAGCAGTTCTTC. The rearrangement links TRBV12-3 or TRBV12-4 to TRBJ2-1; a possible D gene is TRBD1 (5 bases). This CDR3 is built from 13 residues. The V end was cut by 6 bases, the J end by 6 bases, with 12 bases between.

CDR3 amino acids: CASSSGQVGNQPQHF. The CDR3 DNA reads TGTGCCAGCAGCTCTGGACAGGTGGGCAATCAGCCCCAGCATTTT. The V gene is TRBV7-2, the J gene TRBJ1-5, with 7 bases identical to TRBD1. The CDR3 is made up of 15 amino acids. CDR1 and CDR2 from the germline V gene are SGHTA and FQGNSA. The V segment lost 4 bases and the J segment 2 bases; nucleotides outside the gene matches: 5.

The V and J genes are TRBV7-6 and TRBJ1-2; TRBD1 matches 8 bases. The CDR3 contains 13 residues. Per germline, CDR1 SGHVS and CDR2 FNYEAQ. J lost 8 bases, V lost 5 bases, and 7 bases had no gene match. CDR3 in DNA: TGTGCCAGCAGCCCAGGGGGCGGAGGGGGCTACACCTTC. This encodes CASSPGGGGGYTF.

The chain carries TRBV27 and TRBJ1-2, with TRBD1 matching 7 bases. CDR1 MNHEY and CDR2 SMNVEV come from the germline V gene (reference sequence). J gave up 2 bases and V 5 bases, and 2 bases lay outside the gene matches. The CDR3 has 13 residues. As DNA, the CDR3 is TGTGCCAGCAGTGGGGACAGCAACTATGGCTACACCTTC. Translation: CASSGDSNYGYTF.

CDR3 nucleotides: TGCGCCAGCAGCTTGGCCATGACAGGGACCTATGGCTACACCTTC. Amino acid sequence: CASSLAMTGTYGYTF. The rearrangement links TRBV5-1 to TRBJ1-2; 7 bases align to TRBD1. Germline CDR1 reads SGHRS; CDR2 reads YFSETQ. This CDR3 is built from 15 residues. V gave up 0 bases and J gave up 4 bases; unmatched junction bases: 6.

The V call is TRBV27, the J call TRBJ1-5; no clear D. Trimming took off 10 bases at V and 0 bases at J, with 10 bases between the two ends. CDR3 length: 13 amino acids. CDR1 and CDR2 from the germline V gene are MNHEY and SMNVEV (reference sequence). CDR3 DNA sequence: TGTGCCACCATGGCAGGTAGCAATCAGCCCCAGCATTTT. Encoded protein: CATMAGSNQPQHF.

The chain recombines TRBV6-1 with TRBJ1-6, with a possible D match to TRBD1 (6 bases). Germline-derived CDR1 and CDR2 are MNHNS and SASEGT. The CDR3 covers 17 residues. V was trimmed by 4 bases and J by 0 bases, leaving 13 bases between them. The CDR3 reads CASSADSLSSYNSPLHF. DNA for the CDR3: TGTGCCAGCAGTGCGGACAGCTTAAGCTCCTATAATTCACCCCTCCACTTT.

The chain carries TRBV18 and TRBJ2-1, with 7 bases lining up with TRBD2. With 6 bases clipped from V and 7 bases from J, the junction kept 12 bases outside the gene matches. Per germline, CDR1 KGHSH and CDR2 LQKENI. CDR3 length: 15 amino acids. CDR3 DNA: TGTGCCAGCTCTAAACCTGCGGGGGAGAGTAATGAGCAGTTCTTC. Its protein is CASSKPAGESNEQFF.

The CDR3 DNA follows: TGTGCCAGCTCTAGAGTATACGAGCAGTACTTC. Its protein product is CASSRVYEQYF. The rearrangement uses TRBV12-3 or TRBV12-4 and TRBJ2-7; D is ambiguous. Trimming took 8 bases from V and 4 from J, leaving 9 bases between them. The CDR3 sequence is 11 residues long.

The chain has TRBV9 and TRBJ2-7; the D is unclear. V lost 5 bases and J lost 3, with 12 bases in between. The CDR3 is made up of 13 amino acids. Germline V gene lookup returns CDR1 SGDLS and CDR2 YYNGEE. DNA of the CDR3: TGTGCCAGCAGTTACGATGGGCTCTACGAGCAGTACTTC. It encodes CASSYDGLYEQYF. The entire variable domain, with the rest obtained from reference TRBV9 and TRBJ2-7, is as follows: DSGVTQTPKHLITATGQRVTLRCSPRSGDLSVYWYQQSLDQGLQFLIQYYNGEERAKGNILERFSAQQFPDLHSELNLSSLELGDSALYFCASSYDGLYEQYFGPGTRLTVT.

On this clone: Other DNA sequences of this sample code for an identical CDR3. The rearrangement joins TRBV30 to TRBJ2-7, with D perhaps matching TRBD2 (5 bases). V was clipped by 0 bases and J by 1 base, with 7 bases between them. The germline gives CDR1 GTSNPN, CDR2 SVGIG (reference sequence). This CDR3 is built from 13 residues. The CDR3 here is CAWSVSGSYEQYF. The CDR3 DNA follows: TGTGCCTGGAGTGTAAGCGGTTCCTACGAGCAGTACTTC.

This chain joins TRBV30 and TRBJ1-1, with TRBD1 matching over 8 bases. The V gene's germline CDR1 is GTSNPN and CDR2 SVGIG (reference sequence). CDR3 length equals 13 residues. The junction had 5 bases not matched to a gene; V was cut back by 3 bases and J by 5 bases. CDR3 DNA sequence: TGTGCCTGGAGGCCACAGGGGGTGACTGAAGCTTTCTTT. Encoded protein: CAWRPQGVTEAFF.

This sequence joins TRBV19 and TRBJ2-2; D might be TRBD1 (5 bases). V lost 7 bases and J lost 1, with 10 bases in between. Germline V gene data show CDR1 as LNHDA and CDR2 as SQIVND (reference sequence). This CDR3 has 14 amino acids. In nucleotides, the CDR3 is TGTGCCAGTAAGTGGGGCCTGAACACCGGGGAGCTGTTTTTT. It specifies CASKWGLNTGELFF.

In DNA, the CDR3 is TGTGCCAGCGGGGCGGGGTATGGCTACACCTTC. Translation gives CASGAGYGYTF. This chain joins TRBV27 and TRBJ1-2, with D possibly matching TRBD1 (5 bases). Germline assignment: CDR1 MNHEY and CDR2 SMNVEV (reference sequence). CDR3 size: 11 residues. Trimming removed 8 bases from V and 5 bases from J, with 9 bases in between.

Concerning this clone: The identical CDR3 is also encoded by other nucleotide sequences in the sample. In DNA, the CDR3 is TGTGCCAGCAGCCAAGATTCTAAGGGGTATGGCTACACCTTC. Protein sequence: CASSQDSKGYGYTF. The J gene is TRBJ1-2, the V gene TRBV14; tentatively, D is TRBD1 (5 bases). Germline-derived CDR1 and CDR2 are SGHDN and FVKESK. Trimming cost V 0 bases and J 5 bases, with 10 bases left between them. This CDR3 is 14 amino acids long.

The chain is built from TRBV3-1 (or the pseudogene TRBV3-2) and TRBJ1-1, with 11 bases fitting TRBD1. The germline V gene has CDR1 LGHDT and CDR2 YNNKEL (reference sequence). Trimming cost V 1 base and J 2 bases; bases outside gene matches: 6. The CDR3 runs 17 residues. The CDR3, as DNA: TGTGCCAGCAGCCAAGGGACAGGGGGCGCGGGTAACACTGAAGCTTTCTTT. This sequence encodes CASSQGTGGAGNTEAFF.

The chain has TRBV27 and TRBJ1-2, with 7 positions matching TRBD1. The CDR3 totals 15 residues. The J segment lost 7 bases and the V segment lost 6 bases, leaving 14 bases of the junction unmatched. The germline V gene encodes CDR1 MNHEY and CDR2 SMNVEV (reference sequence). The CDR3, as DNA: TGTGCCAGCAGAAAAGACAGGGTGGGGGCTGGTGGCTACACCTTC. Translating it yields CASRKDRVGAGGYTF.

This chain joins TRBV2 and TRBJ2-7, with a possible D match to TRBD1 (6 bases). The CDR3 is 14 amino acids. Germline lookup yields CDR1 SNHLY and CDR2 FYNNEI. Trimming took 6 bases from V and 7 from J, leaving 19 bases between them. The CDR3 coding sequence is TGTGCCAGCAGCAGACAGGTTATAACATTAGAGCAGTACTTC. Protein product: CASSRQVITLEQYF.